The 10 T cell receptor beta chains in this list originate from one sample, sequenced in a study of blood T cell repertoires in COVID-19. Profiled with immunoSEQ multiplex PCR; TCRdb holds only in-frame clones, not every one. This table holds about 220,000 clones, 83% found once. Sample: PBMCs or T cells enriched from blood (not recorded which). Receptors originate from a woman between 40 and 50 years old who had been exposed to COVID-19.

This clone appeared a single time. The rearrangement uses TRBV11-2 and TRBJ2-2, with no clear D. Trimming took 1 base from V and 0 from J, leaving 9 bases between them. The length of the CDR3 is 16 residues. The V gene's germline CDR1 is SGHAT and CDR2 FQNNGV. Here the CDR3 DNA reads TGTGCCAGCAGCTTAGGTGGGCAAACGAACACCGGGGAGCTGTTTTTT. Translation: CASSLGGQTNTGELFF.

The rearrangement uses TRBV5-6 and TRBJ1-3; unclear D gene. Trimming took 2 bases from V and 0 from J, leaving 6 bases between them. This CDR3 contains 14 residues. Per the germline V gene, CDR1 is SGHDT and CDR2 is YYEEEE. CDR3 sequence reads: CASSFGNSGNTIYF. For the CDR3, the DNA is TGTGCCAGCAGCTTCGGGAACTCTGGAAACACCATATATTTT.

The chain employs TRBV18 and TRBJ1-4, with D uncertain. In germline, CDR1 is KGHSH, CDR2 LQKENI. This CDR3 comprises 14 residues. Trimming cost V 1 base and J 5 bases, with 8 bases left between them. The CDR3 protein is CASSPRLANEKLFF. CDR3 coding DNA: TGTGCCAGCTCACCACGGTTGGCCAATGAAAAACTGTTTTTT.

The chain recombines TRBV6-5 with TRBJ1-2, with D tentatively TRBD1 (5 bases). CDR3 length: 14 amino acids. The germline V and J ends were trimmed by 8 bases and 2 bases, with 15 bases remaining between them. From germline, CDR1 is MNHEY and CDR2 SVGAGI. CDR3 region: CASGPGDRNYGYTF. The CDR3 region has the DNA TGTGCCAGCGGACCAGGCGACAGAAACTATGGCTACACCTTC.

Comment on this clone: Different DNA sequences within this sample yield the same CDR3. The V gene is TRBV18, the J gene TRBJ2-7; 7 bases are shared with TRBD1. CDR1 is KGHSH, CDR2 LQKENI, per germline. The CDR3 runs 14 residues. With V trimmed by 3 bases and J by 2 bases, 4 bases remained unmatched. DNA of the CDR3: TGTGCCAGCTCACCCCGACAGGGAACCTACGAGCAGTACTTC. This encodes CASSPRQGTYEQYF.

This rearrangement joins TRBV7-9 to TRBJ1-1, with no clear D. There are 15 residues in the CDR3. V was cut by 0 bases and J by 0 bases, with 8 bases left in between. CDR1 SEHNR and CDR2 FQNEAQ come from the germline V gene (reference sequence). The CDR3 coding sequence is TGTGCCAGCAGCTTAGCCACACATTTGAACACTGAAGCTTTCTTT. It codes for CASSLATHLNTEAFF.

The CDR3 region has the DNA TGTGCCAGCAGTCACCGGACAGGGACGAACACCGGGGAGCTGTTTTTT. This translates into CASSHRTGTNTGELFF. V is TRBV28 and J is TRBJ2-2, with 8 bases lining up with TRBD1. The junction had 5 bases not matched to a gene; V was cut back by 5 bases and J by 0 bases. The CDR3 sequence is 16 residues long. Germline loops: CDR1 MDHEN, CDR2 SYDVKM.

The rearrangement joins TRBV6-5 to TRBJ1-1; the match to TRBD1 covers 7 bases. This CDR3 is built from 14 residues. Germline assignment: CDR1 MNHEY and CDR2 SVGAGI. Trimming at V came to 6 bases and at J to 3 bases, leaving 7 bases not matched to a gene. CDR3 in amino acids: CASSTQGTHTEAFF. The CDR3 bases are TGTGCCAGCAGCACACAGGGGACTCACACTGAAGCTTTCTTT.

This chain uses TRBV5-8 with TRBJ1-2, with D hard to call. Germline CDR1 is SGHTS and CDR2 is YDEGEE. Trimming took off 1 base at V and 8 bases at J, with 12 bases between the two ends. The CDR3 covers 13 residues. The CDR3 reads CASSLRLIRGYTF. In nucleotides, the CDR3 is TGTGCCAGCAGCTTGAGACTAATAAGGGGCTACACCTTC.

The chain joins TRBV24-1 to TRBJ2-5; TRBD2 aligns across 9 bases. The V segment lost 3 bases and the J segment 0 bases; nucleotides outside the gene matches: 16. The germline gives CDR1 KGHDR, CDR2 SFDVKD. This CDR3 is built from 20 residues. CDR3 bases: TGTGCCACCAGTGATGGGGGCAGGGAGCGGGGGGACGTTTACCAAGAGACCCAGTACTTC. It is translated as CATSDGGRERGDVYQETQYF.